This entry concerns a single TCR beta chain. Its antigen is not yet known. No base qualities exist here, and no much larger clone lies one base off it. This specimen belongs to a study of shared clonotypes between healthy human individuals (dated by TCRdb to 2020 to 2022). A note on the overall study: A few men and two women, aged 18 to 49 years, made up the cohort. For each donor, CD4 naive and CD4 memory were each run on three plates, CD8 naive on two plates, and CD8 memory on one plate. To estimate repertoire size and how much clonotype sharing occurs between individuals, the study deeply sequenced the blood TCR repertoires of 4 to 6 healthy adults. To increase sequencing depth and limit assay-specific biases, different laboratories used diverse techniques to prepare libraries and sequence TCR repertoires. Per donor, leukapheresis produced somewhere between about 0.9 and 9 billion PBMCs. The paper's findings and limits, for the study overall: Pairwise subsampling indicated that sequencing depth was expected to affect the degree of clonotype sharing among donors. Naive subsets generally had larger estimated clonotype richness than memory subsets. Clonotypes shared by all four sorted-subset donors showed higher generation probabilities than non-shared clonotypes. Across a handful of donors, approximately 5% of naive CD4, around 3.3% of naive CD8, under 2.5% of memory CD4, and 0.3% to 0.45% of memory CD8 clonotypes were shared. Sampling was limited to blood, and TCR repertoires in tissue likely differ from TCR repertoires in blood. The small number of donors limited the genetic and exposure-history diversity represented. Incomplete sequencing was indicated by rarefaction of sorted-subset datasets, despite the large sequencing depth.

Donors were healthy HIV-negative adults with no recently reported acute infections or vaccinations. Only Caucasian adults living in Nashville, Tennessee, USA were represented among the donors. Magnetic negative selection was used to enrich CD4+ T cells, after which naive cells were positively selected on CD45RA and the negative fraction became the memory subset. Blood was obtained by leukapheresis, after which PBMCs were separated by Ficoll-Histopaque density gradient centrifugation and cryopreserved in liquid nitrogen vapor phase. Purity and quantity of every magnetically sorted T cell population were checked by analytical flow cytometry. From each sorted fraction, genomic DNA was isolated and quantified by UV absorbance on a Nanodrop 2000c. Using the deep immunoSEQ assay, multiplex PCR amplified TCR CDR3 regions from genomic DNA. Genomic DNA extracted from each cell subset was distributed evenly over all wells of several immunoSEQ 96-well plates, and each plate served as one replicate. For sorted subsets, about 200 ng genomic DNA, equal to 25,000 to 35,000 T cell genomes, was loaded into each replicate PCR. The purified libraries were quantified using a Qubit 3.0 fluorometer, sized with a Bioanalyzer 2100, and then quantified again using the KAPA Library Quantification kit. Each immunoSEQ 96-well plate was sequenced on its own single-read 150-cycle Illumina NextSeq 550 flow cell. Processing in the source paper ran as follows. Because only junctional sequences without quality scores were contained in the immunoSEQ output, filtering matching that applied to full-length reads could not be performed. To assign V/J genes and CDR3, sequences were annotated against IMGT germline references using PyIR, a Python wrapper for IgBLAST v1.9. Reads were removed for weak V/J assignments (E-value above 1e-6), missing CDR3, stop codons, out-of-frame junctions, or ambiguous translated residues. V3J clonotypes were defined as sequences sharing an identical inferred V gene, J gene, and CDR3 amino acid sequence. The percentage overlap between two repertoires was calculated by dividing the number of shared unique clonotypes by the size of the smaller repertoire. Three approaches were used to assess repertoire richness: RTK rarefaction, the Chao1 estimator, and Recon v2.1 estimates of unobserved clonotypes. Generation probabilities were computed with OLGA for all TCRbeta clonotypes obtained by the gDNA method from several donors. TCRdb obtained this table from immuneACCESS and retained in-frame rearrangements with V and J assigned. These tables miss some clones; where compared with another copy, unresolved V genes account for less than half of the shortfall, and the remainder is unexplained. The V and J calls and the clone size are those of that table, but D and trimming were determined from the DNA. This sample is represented by 2.3 million or so clones; approximately 93% of them were singletons. The top ten clonotypes cover 0.3% to 0.4% of the sample.

CDR1 and CDR2, looked up from the germline V gene, are SGHTA and FQGNSA. The germline ends are 12 bases apart after V is trimmed by 1 base and J by 6 bases. From its cysteine to its phenylalanine, the CDR3 spans 14 amino acids. Only the CDR3 portion is preserved as DNA: 42 bases, with reading frame beginning at the first base. The sequenced material came from naive CD4+ T cells from PBMCs. The cell subset or site label on this specimen signifies: CD45RA+ positively selected. This TCR derives from a man aged 18 to 29 in good health. Some clones in this sample may be carry-over from other donors' samples. This sequence uses TRBV7-2 and TRBJ1-2; the D gene is unclear. The nucleotide sequence reads as follows: TGTGCCAGCAGCTTAGTTGGCGGGAGCCATGGCTACACCTTC. This sequence encodes CASSLVGGSHGYTF.